These T cell receptor beta chains were read from a single sample in a study of response to subunit inactivated influenza vaccine. TCRdb re-derived calls from the RT-PCR reads in MiXCR, one entry per CDR3 protein. The sample holds more than 600,000 distinct CDR3 sequences, roughly 18% seen once. The sequenced sample was PBMCs from blood, obtained less than 6 days after vaccination. These receptors were collected from a man aged 45 to 65 who received an inactivated influenza vaccine. CDR3s include the opening cysteine and the closing phenylalanine or tryptophan. The D gene is left open where the match is weak. Clone size appears in some rows only: once, few, many, or a class for an expanded clone.

>TRBJ2-7|NA|NA|TRBV21-1
TGTGCCAGCGACAGGGACCCTGGGGACGAGCAGTACTTC
CASDRDPGDEQYF
>TRBJ2-1|NA|NA|TRBV27
TGTGCCAGCTCCGCCGCGCCCCGAACATTCGATGAGCAGTTCTTC
CASSAAPRTFDEQFF
>TRBJ2-7|NA|many|TRBV5-1
TGCGCCAGCAGCTTGGAGGTTGGCCGGGAGTTGTCCTACGAGCAGTACTTC
CASSLEVGRELSYEQYF
>TRBJ1-1|TRBD1|few|TRBV6-5
TGTGCCAGCAGAGACGGACAGGCTGAAGCTTTCTTT
CASRDGQAEAFF
>TRBJ2-2|NA|NA|TRBV13
TGTGCCAGCAGCTTAAAAGGGAGAGGCACCGGGGAGCTGTTTTTT
CASSLKGRGTGELFF
>TRBJ1-1|TRBD1|many|TRBV5-5
TGTGCCAGCAGCAAAGGGACAGGGGGGACTGAAGCTTTCTTT
CASSKGTGGTEAFF
>TRBJ2-1|TRBD2|NA|TRBV20-1
TGCAGTGCTGTCACTAGCGGAGACCCAGATGAGCAGTTCTTC
CSAVTSGDPDEQFF
>TRBJ2-5|NA|many|TRBV12-3/TRBV12-4
TGTGCCAGCAGTCTTGCTTGGGAGACCCAGTACTTC
CASSLAWETQYF
>TRBJ2-3|NA|many|TRBV12-3/TRBV12-4
TGTGCCAGCAGTTCAGCCTGGTACACAGATACGCAGTATTTT
CASSSAWYTDTQYF
>TRBJ2-3|NA|NA|TRBV7-3
TGTGCCAGCAGCGCAACAGTTAGCACAGATACGCAGTATTTT
CASSATVSTDTQYF
>TRBJ2-7|NA|many|TRBV20-1
TGCAGTGCCCCGTCCCAGGGAGAAGGCGAGCAGTACTTC
CSAPSQGEGEQYF
>TRBJ2-2|TRBD2|NA|TRBV15
TGTGCCACCAGAGACGGACTAGCGAGCACCGGGGAGCTGTTTTTT
CATRDGLASTGELFF
>TRBJ2-1|TRBD2|many|TRBV20-1
TGCAGTGCAAAGAGGCCTAGCGGGAATGAGCAGTTCTTC
CSAKRPSGNEQFF
>TRBJ1-1|NA|many|TRBV29-1
TGCAGCGTTCATAAGGGGGGTAGGACTGAAGCTTTCTTT
CSVHKGGRTEAFF
>TRBJ2-2|NA|NA|TRBV2
TGTGCCAGCAAAGGGGGCGGGGAGCTGTTTTTT
CASKGGGELFF
>TRBJ1-1|TRBD1|few|TRBV18
TGTGCCAGCTCCTTGGACAGGGGGATTGAAGCTTTCTTT
CASSLDRGIEAFF
>TRBJ2-7|TRBD1|NA|TRBV12-3/TRBV12-4
TGTGCCAGCAGGACAGACAGGGCCTACGAGCAGTACTTC
CASRTDRAYEQYF